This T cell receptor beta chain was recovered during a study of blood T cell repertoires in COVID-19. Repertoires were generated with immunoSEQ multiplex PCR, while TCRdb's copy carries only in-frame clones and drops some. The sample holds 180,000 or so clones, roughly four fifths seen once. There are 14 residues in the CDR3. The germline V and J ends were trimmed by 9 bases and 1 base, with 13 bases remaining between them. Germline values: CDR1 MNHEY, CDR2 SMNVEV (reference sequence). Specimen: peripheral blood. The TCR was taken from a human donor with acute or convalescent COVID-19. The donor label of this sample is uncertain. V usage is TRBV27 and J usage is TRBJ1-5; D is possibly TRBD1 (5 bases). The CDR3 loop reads CASMTVSSNQPQHF. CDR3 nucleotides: TGTGCCAGTATGACAGTTTCCAGCAATCAGCCCCAGCATTTT.